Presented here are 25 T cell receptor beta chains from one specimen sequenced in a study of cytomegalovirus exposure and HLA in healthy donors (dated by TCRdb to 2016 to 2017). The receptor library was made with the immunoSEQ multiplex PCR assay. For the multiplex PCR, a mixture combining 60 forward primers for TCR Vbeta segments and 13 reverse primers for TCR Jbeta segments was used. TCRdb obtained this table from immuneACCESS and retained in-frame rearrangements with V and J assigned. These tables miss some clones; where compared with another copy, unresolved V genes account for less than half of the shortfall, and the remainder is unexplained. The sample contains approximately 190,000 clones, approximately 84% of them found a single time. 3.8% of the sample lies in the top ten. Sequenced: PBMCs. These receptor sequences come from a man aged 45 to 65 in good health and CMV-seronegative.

The CDR3 bases are TGTGCCAGCAGCGCCGGGACAGGGGACTCACCCCTCCACTTT. It encodes CASSAGTGDSPLHF. The chain recombines TRBV5-6 with TRBJ1-6; 10 positions agree with TRBD1. This CDR3 spans 14 amino acids. Germline V gene data show CDR1 as SGHDT and CDR2 as YYEEEE. V shed 4 bases and J 10 bases; nucleotides not matched to a gene: 5.

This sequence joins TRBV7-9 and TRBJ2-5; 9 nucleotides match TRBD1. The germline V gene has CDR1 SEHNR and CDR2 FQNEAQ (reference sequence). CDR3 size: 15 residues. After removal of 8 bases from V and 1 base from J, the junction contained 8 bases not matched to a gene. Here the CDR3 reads CASRLGQGFQETQYF. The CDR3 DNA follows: TGTGCCAGCCGCCTTGGACAGGGGTTCCAAGAGACCCAGTACTTC. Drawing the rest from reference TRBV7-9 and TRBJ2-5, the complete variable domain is DTGVSQNPRHKITKRGQNVTFRCDPISEHNRLYWYRQTLGQGPEFLTYFQNEAQLEKSRLLSDRFSAERPKGSFSTLEIQRTEQGDSAMYLCASRLGQGFQETQYFGPGTRLLVL.

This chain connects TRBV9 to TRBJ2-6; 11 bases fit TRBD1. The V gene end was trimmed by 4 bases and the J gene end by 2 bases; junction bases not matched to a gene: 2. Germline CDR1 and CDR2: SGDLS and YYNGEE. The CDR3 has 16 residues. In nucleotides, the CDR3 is TGTGCCAGCAGCCGGGACAGGGGGACTGGGGCCAACGTCCTGACTTTC. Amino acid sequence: CASSRDRGTGANVLTF. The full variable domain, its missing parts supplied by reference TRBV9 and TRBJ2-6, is DSGVTQTPKHLITATGQRVTLRCSPRSGDLSVYWYQQSLDQGLQFLIQYYNGEERAKGNILERFSAQQFPDLHSELNLSSLELGDSALYFCASSRDRGTGANVLTFGAGSRLTVL.

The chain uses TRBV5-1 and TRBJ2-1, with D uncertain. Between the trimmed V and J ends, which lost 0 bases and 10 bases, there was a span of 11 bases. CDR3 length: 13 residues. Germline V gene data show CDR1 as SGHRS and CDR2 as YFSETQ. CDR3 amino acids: CASSLVPGSEQFF. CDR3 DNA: TGCGCCAGCAGCTTGGTCCCGGGTTCCGAGCAGTTCTTC.

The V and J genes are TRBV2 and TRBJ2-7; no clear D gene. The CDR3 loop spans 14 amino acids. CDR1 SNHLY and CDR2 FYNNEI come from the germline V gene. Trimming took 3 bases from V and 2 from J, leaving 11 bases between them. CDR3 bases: TGTGCCAGCAGTGAGGTGCGTCAGGCCTACGAGCAGTACTTC. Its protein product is CASSEVRQAYEQYF. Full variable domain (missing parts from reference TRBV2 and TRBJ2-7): EPEVTQTPSHQVTQMGQEVILRCVPISNHLYFYWYRQILGQKVEFLVSFYNNEISEKSEIFDDQFSVERPDGSNFTLKIRSTKLEDSAMYFCASSEVRQAYEQYFGPGTRLTVT.

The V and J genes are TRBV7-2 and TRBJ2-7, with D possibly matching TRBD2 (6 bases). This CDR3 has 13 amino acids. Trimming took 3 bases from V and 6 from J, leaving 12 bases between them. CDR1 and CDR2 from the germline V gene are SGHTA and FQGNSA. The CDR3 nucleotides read TGTGCCAGCAGCTTTAGTACTAGCTCCGAGCAGTACTTC. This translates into CASSFSTSSEQYF.

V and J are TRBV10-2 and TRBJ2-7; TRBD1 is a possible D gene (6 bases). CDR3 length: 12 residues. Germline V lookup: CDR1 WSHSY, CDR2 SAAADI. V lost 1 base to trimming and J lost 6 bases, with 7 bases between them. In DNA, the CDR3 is TGCGCCAGCAGTGAGTACAGGGTCGAGCAGTACTTC. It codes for CASSEYRVEQYF.

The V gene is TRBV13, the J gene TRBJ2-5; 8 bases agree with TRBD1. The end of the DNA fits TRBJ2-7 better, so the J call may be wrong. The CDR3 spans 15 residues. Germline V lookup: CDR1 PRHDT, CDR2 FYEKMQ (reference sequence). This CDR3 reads CASSHYRQGTYEQYF. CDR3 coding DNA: TGTGCCAGCAGCCACTACCGACAGGGGACCTACGAGCAGTACTTC.

The CDR3 sequence is CAISANGGRTEAFF. As DNA, the CDR3 is TGTGCCATCAGTGCGAATGGGGGGAGGACTGAAGCTTTCTTT. This chain links TRBV10-3 with TRBJ1-1; D is possibly TRBD1 (5 bases). The CDR3 is 14 amino acids. Germline CDR1 ENHRY, CDR2 SYGVKD. V lost 4 bases, J lost 5 bases, and 14 bases lay in between.

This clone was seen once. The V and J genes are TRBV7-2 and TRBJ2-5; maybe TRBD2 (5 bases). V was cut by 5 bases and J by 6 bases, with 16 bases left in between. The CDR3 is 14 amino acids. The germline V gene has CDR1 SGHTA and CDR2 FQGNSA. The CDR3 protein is CASSLDRRGKTQYF. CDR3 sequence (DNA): TGTGCCAGCAGCCTCGACCGTCGGGGTAAGACCCAGTACTTC. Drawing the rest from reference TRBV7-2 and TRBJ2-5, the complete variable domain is GAGVSQSPSNKVTEKGKDVELRCDPISGHTALYWYRQSLGQGLEFLIYFQGNSAPDKSGLPSDRFSAERTGGSVSTLTIQRTQQEDSAVYLCASSLDRRGKTQYFGPGTRLLVL.

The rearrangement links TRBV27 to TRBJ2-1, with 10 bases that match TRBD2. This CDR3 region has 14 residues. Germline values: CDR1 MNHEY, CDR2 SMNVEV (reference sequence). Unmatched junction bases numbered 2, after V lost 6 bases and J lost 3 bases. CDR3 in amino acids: CASRLAGIYNEQFF. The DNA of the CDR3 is TGTGCCAGCAGACTAGCGGGGATCTACAATGAGCAGTTCTTC.

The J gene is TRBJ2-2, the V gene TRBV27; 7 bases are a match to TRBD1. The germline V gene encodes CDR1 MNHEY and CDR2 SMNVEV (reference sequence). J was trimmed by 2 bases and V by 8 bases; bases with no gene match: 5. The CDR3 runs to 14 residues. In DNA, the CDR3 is TGTGCCAGCTGTCGACAGGGTAACACCGGGGAGCTGTTTTTT. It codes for CASCRQGNTGELFF.

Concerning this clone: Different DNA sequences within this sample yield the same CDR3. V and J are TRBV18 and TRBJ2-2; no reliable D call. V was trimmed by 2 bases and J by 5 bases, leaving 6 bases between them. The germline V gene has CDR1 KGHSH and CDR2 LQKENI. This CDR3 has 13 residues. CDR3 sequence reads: CASSPRGTGELFF. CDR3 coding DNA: TGTGCCAGCTCACCAAGAGGTACCGGGGAGCTGTTTTTT.

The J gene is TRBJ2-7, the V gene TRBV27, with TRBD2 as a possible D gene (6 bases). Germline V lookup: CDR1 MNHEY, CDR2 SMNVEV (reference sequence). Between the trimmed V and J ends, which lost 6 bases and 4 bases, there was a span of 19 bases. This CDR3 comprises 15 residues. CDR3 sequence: CASSRGASLTYEQYF. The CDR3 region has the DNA TGTGCCAGCAGCCGCGGGGCAAGCCTCACTTACGAGCAGTACTTC.

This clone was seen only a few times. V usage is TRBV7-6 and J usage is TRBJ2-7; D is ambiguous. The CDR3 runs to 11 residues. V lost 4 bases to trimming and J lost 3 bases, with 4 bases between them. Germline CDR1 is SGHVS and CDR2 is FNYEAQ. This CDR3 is CASSSNYEQYF. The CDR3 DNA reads TGTGCCAGCAGCTCTAACTACGAGCAGTACTTC.

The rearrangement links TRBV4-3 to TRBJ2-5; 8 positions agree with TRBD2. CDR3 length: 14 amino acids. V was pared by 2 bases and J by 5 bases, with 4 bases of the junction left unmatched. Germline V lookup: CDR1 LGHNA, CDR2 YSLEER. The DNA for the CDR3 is TGCGCCAGCAGCCAAACCCAGCGGGGGGAGACCCAGTACTTC. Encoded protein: CASSQTQRGETQYF.

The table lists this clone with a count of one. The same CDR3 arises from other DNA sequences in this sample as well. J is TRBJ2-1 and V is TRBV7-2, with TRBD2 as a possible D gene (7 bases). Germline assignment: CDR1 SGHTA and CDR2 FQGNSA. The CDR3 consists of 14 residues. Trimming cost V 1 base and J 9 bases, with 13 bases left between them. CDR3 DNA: TGTGCCAGCAGCTTAGAGGGGGGGCGTGGTGAGCAGTTCTTC. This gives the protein CASSLEGGRGEQFF.

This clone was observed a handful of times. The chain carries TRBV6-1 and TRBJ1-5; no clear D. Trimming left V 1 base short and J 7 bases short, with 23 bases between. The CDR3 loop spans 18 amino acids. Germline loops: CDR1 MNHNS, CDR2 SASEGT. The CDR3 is CASSEGERGLHSWQPQHF. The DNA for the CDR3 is TGTGCCAGCAGTGAAGGGGAGAGAGGCCTCCATTCATGGCAGCCCCAGCATTTT.

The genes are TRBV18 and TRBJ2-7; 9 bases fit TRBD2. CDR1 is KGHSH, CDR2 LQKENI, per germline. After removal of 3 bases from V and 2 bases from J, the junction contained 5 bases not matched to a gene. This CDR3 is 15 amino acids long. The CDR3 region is CASSPVLAGTYEQYF. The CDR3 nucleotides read TGTGCCAGCTCACCGGTTCTAGCGGGGACCTACGAGCAGTACTTC.

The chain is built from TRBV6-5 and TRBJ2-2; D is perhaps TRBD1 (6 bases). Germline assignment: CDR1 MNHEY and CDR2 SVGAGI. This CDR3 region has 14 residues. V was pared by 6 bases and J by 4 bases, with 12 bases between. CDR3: CASRVTGPTGELFF. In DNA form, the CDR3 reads TGTGCCAGCAGGGTAACAGGGCCCACCGGGGAGCTGTTTTTT.

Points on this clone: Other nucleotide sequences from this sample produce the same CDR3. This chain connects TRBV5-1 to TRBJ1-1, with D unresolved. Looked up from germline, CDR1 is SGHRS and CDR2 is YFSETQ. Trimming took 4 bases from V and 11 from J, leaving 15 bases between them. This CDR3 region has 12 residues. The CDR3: CASSLNGQDAFF. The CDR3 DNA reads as TGCGCCAGCAGCCTGAATGGGCAGGATGCTTTCTTT.

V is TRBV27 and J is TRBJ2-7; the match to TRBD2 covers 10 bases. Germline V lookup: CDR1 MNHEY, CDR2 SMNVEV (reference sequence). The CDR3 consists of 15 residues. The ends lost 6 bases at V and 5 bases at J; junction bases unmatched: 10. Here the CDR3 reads CASSAASGGAHEQYF. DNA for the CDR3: TGTGCCAGCAGCGCGGCTAGCGGGGGTGCCCACGAGCAGTACTTC.

The CDR3 DNA is TGTGCCAGCAGCAAATGGACTAGCGGGGATGAGACCCAGTACTTC. It yields the protein CASSKWTSGDETQYF. The chain links TRBV27 to TRBJ2-5, with 12 bases matching TRBD2. CDR1 is MNHEY and CDR2 is SMNVEV in the germline V gene (reference sequence). V gave up 6 bases and J gave up 5 bases; unmatched junction bases: 7. The CDR3 totals 15 residues.

As DNA, the CDR3 is TGTGCCAGCAGCTACCAAAGGGACAGGGGGCGAGAGACCCAGTACTTC. This encodes CASSYQRDRGRETQYF. The J gene is TRBJ2-5, the V gene TRBV7-8; 12 bases fit TRBD1. The CDR3 covers 16 residues. The germline V gene encodes CDR1 SGHVS and CDR2 FQNEAQ. V was clipped by 4 bases and J by 4 bases; unmatched bases: 7.

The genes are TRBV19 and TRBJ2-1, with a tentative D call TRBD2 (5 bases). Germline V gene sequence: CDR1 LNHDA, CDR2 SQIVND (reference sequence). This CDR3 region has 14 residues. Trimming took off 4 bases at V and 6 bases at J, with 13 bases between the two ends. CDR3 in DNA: TGTGCCAGTAGTACCAAGCTCGGGGTCAATGAGCAGTTCTTC. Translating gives CASSTKLGVNEQFF.